These 5 T cell receptor beta chains share one sample of origin, sequenced in a study of shared clonotypes between healthy human individuals. Naive CD8 cells were CD45RO-negative, positively selected for CCR7, excluding terminally differentiated effector memory CD45RA+ cells. The protocol was immunoSEQ multiplex PCR, while the TCRdb copy is restricted to in-frame clones and leaves out a portion. The sample has about 800,000 clones; 90% to 97% are singletons. The sample was naive CD8+ T cells sorted from blood. The receptors were gathered from a man aged 30-40 years in good health.

J is TRBJ2-1 and V is TRBV11-2; D is uncertain. Germline CDR1 SGHAT, CDR2 FQNNGV. There are 14 residues in the CDR3. Trimming shortened V by 4 bases and J by 4 bases, and 11 bases separated the two germline ends. CDR3 loop: CASSSQEVYNEQFF. The CDR3 nucleotides are TGTGCCAGCAGCTCTCAGGAAGTATACAATGAGCAGTTCTTC.

The genes are TRBV7-9 and TRBJ1-2, with D perhaps TRBD1 (5 bases). CDR1 and CDR2 (germline): SEHNR, FQNEAQ (reference sequence). V lost 7 bases to trimming and J lost 2 bases, with 14 bases between them. The CDR3 has 14 amino acids. CDR3 loop: CASNSLTENYGYTF. The CDR3, as DNA: TGTGCCAGCAACTCCCTGACAGAAAACTATGGCTACACCTTC.

The V gene is TRBV28, the J gene TRBJ2-5; possible D gene TRBD2, 5 bases. This CDR3 contains 15 residues. V lost 2 bases and J 5 bases, leaving 15 bases between the germline ends. CDR1 and CDR2 (germline): MDHEN, SYDVKM. CDR3 sequence reads: CASSLGRLKRETQYF. CDR3 coding DNA: TGTGCCAGCAGTTTAGGGCGGCTTAAGCGGGAGACCCAGTACTTC.

This clone was observed a handful of times. V is TRBV29-1 and J is TRBJ2-2; D ambiguous. The CDR3 runs 13 residues. The germline CDR1 and CDR2 sequences are SQVTM and ANQGSEA. V lost 4 bases and J 2 bases, leaving 8 bases between the germline ends. Here the CDR3 reads CSVGFPNTGELFF. The DNA of the CDR3 is TGCAGCGTTGGATTCCCTAACACCGGGGAGCTGTTTTTT.

The rearrangement links TRBV11-2 to TRBJ2-2; D is uncertain. CDR1 is SGHAT, CDR2 FQNNGV, per germline. V lost 1 base to trimming and J lost 3 bases, with 3 bases between them. This CDR3 is built from 13 residues. The CDR3 loop is CASSLGYTGELFF. The CDR3 nucleotides are TGTGCCAGCAGCTTAGGTTACACCGGGGAGCTGTTTTTT. The complete variable domain, with remaining parts taken from reference TRBV11-2 and TRBJ2-2, reads EAGVAQSPRYKIIEKRQSVAFWCNPISGHATLYWYQQILGQGPKLLIQFQNNGVVDDSQLPKDRFSAERLKGVDSTLKIQPAKLEDSAVYLCASSLGYTGELFFGEGSRLTVL.